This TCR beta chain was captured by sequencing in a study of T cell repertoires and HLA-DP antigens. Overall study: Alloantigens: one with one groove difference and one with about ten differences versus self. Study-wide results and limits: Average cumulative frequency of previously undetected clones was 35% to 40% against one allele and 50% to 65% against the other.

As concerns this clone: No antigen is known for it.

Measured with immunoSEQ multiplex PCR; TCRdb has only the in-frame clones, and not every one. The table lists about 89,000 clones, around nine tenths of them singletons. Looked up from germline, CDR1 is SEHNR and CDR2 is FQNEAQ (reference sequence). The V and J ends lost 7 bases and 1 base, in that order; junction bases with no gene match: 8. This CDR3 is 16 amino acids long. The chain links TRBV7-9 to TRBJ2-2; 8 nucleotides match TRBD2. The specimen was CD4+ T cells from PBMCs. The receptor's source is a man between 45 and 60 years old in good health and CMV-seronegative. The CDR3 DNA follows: TGTGCCAGCAATCATCCTAGCGGGTGGAACACCGGGGAGCTGTTTTTT. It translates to CASNHPSGWNTGELFF. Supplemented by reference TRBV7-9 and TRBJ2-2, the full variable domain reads DTGVSQNPRHKITKRGQNVTFRCDPISEHNRLYWYRQTLGQGPEFLTYFQNEAQLEKSRLLSDRFSAERPKGSFSTLEIQRTEQGDSAMYLCASNHPSGWNTGELFFGEGSRLTVL.